Listed here are 9 T cell receptor beta chains from one sample, sequenced in a study of blood T cell repertoires in COVID-19. The assay was immunoSEQ multiplex PCR, and TCRdb's table has in-frame clones only and misses some. The sample holds 180,000 or so clones; around 87% are singletons and the top ten take about 2.7%. The material sequenced was peripheral blood. These receptors all stem from a man aged 35 to 55 with active or convalescent COVID-19.

The J gene is TRBJ1-3, the V gene TRBV7-9; D call uncertain. CDR1 is SEHNR and CDR2 is FQNEAQ in the germline V gene (reference sequence). V was cut by 5 bases and J by 0 bases, with 11 bases left in between. The CDR3 loop spans 15 amino acids. The DNA of the CDR3 is TGTGCCAGCAGCCCGGGGTGGGGCTCTGGAAACACCATATATTTT. Translated, it gives CASSPGWGSGNTIYF.

The gene calls are TRBV28 and TRBJ1-4; D possibly corresponds to TRBD1 (6 bases). Germline CDR1 and CDR2: MDHEN and SYDVKM. V was cut by 8 bases and J by 3 bases, with 16 bases left in between. This CDR3 region has 15 residues. CDR3: CASHGGAAANEKLFF. DNA for the CDR3: TGTGCCAGCCACGGGGGGGCCGCGGCTAATGAAAAACTGTTTTTT.

The J gene is TRBJ2-4, the V gene TRBV4-2; D remains unclear. V dropped 5 bases and J dropped 8 bases, with 19 bases sitting between them. CDR3 length: 15 residues. The germline CDR1 and CDR2 sequences are LGHNA and YNFKEQ. The CDR3: CASSARPGPWDIQYF. For the CDR3, the DNA is TGTGCCAGCAGCGCCCGGCCAGGCCCCTGGGACATTCAGTACTTC.

The sample holds one count of this clone. This sequence joins TRBV11-2 and TRBJ2-7; 13 bases fit TRBD2. Germline V CDR1 and CDR2: SGHAT, FQNNGV. V lost 0 bases, J lost 3 bases, and 2 bases stayed unmatched. The CDR3 runs 16 residues. Here the CDR3 DNA reads TGTGCCAGCAGCTTAGATCGACTAGCGGGGGGCTACGAGCAGTACTTC. Translation: CASSLDRLAGGYEQYF.

The genes are TRBV4-2 and TRBJ1-5; D is unresolved. Trimming shortened V by 5 bases and J by 3 bases, and 14 bases separated the two germline ends. Germline V gene lookup returns CDR1 LGHNA and CDR2 YNFKEQ. The CDR3 is 15 amino acids. The CDR3 sequence is CASSARPGYNQPQHF. The CDR3 region has the DNA TGTGCCAGCAGCGCTAGGCCCGGATACAATCAGCCCCAGCATTTT.

The V and J genes are TRBV5-5 and TRBJ2-7; a possible D gene is TRBD1 (7 bases). The CDR3 length is 15 residues. Germline CDR1 SGHKS, CDR2 YYEKEE (reference sequence). V was clipped by 0 bases and J by 3 bases, with 13 bases between them. The CDR3 is CASSLESGGGYEQYF. CDR3 bases: TGTGCCAGCAGCTTGGAGTCAGGGGGAGGCTACGAGCAGTACTTC. Drawing the rest from reference TRBV5-5 and TRBJ2-7, the complete variable domain is DAGVTQSPTHLIKTRGQQVTLRCSPISGHKSVSWYQQVLGQGPQFIFQYYEKEERGRGNFPDRFSARQFPNYSSELNVNALLLGDSALYLCASSLESGGGYEQYFGPGTRLTVT.

V is TRBV5-6 and J is TRBJ1-4; perhaps TRBD1 as D (6 bases). The V end lost 0 bases, the J end lost 7 bases, and 16 bases lay between the germline ends. The CDR3 length is 16 residues. CDR1 is SGHDT, CDR2 YYEEEE, per germline. CDR3 in amino acids: CASSLARTGRGEKLFF. The CDR3 bases are TGTGCCAGCAGCTTGGCCCGAACAGGGAGAGGTGAAAAACTGTTTTTT. Supplemented by reference TRBV5-6 and TRBJ1-4, the full variable domain reads DAGVTQSPTHLIKTRGQQVTLRCSPKSGHDTVSWYQQALGQGPQFIFQYYEEEERQRGNFPDRFSGHQFPNYSSELNVNALLLGDSALYLCASSLARTGRGEKLFFGSGTQLSVL.

This chain connects TRBV18 to TRBJ1-1; no firm D call. The CDR3 is made up of 14 amino acids. V was cut by 0 bases and J by 1 base, with 6 bases left in between. Germline V gene data show CDR1 as KGHSH and CDR2 as LQKENI. The CDR3 here is CASSPPSGNTEAFF. The CDR3, as DNA: TGTGCCAGCTCACCACCGTCCGGGAACACTGAAGCTTTCTTT.

This sequence joins TRBV11-2 and TRBJ1-3; D not resolved. Germline lookup yields CDR1 SGHAT and CDR2 FQNNGV. Trimming took 1 base from V and 4 from J, leaving 5 bases between them. The CDR3 is 13 amino acids. The chain's CDR3 is CASSLGSGNTIYF. CDR3 DNA sequence: TGTGCCAGCAGCTTAGGTTCGGGAAACACCATATATTTT.